These 25 T cell receptor beta chains came from one sample sequenced in a study of blood T cell repertoires in COVID-19. The repertoire was sequenced with immunoSEQ multiplex PCR; TCRdb's copy has only in-frame clones and lacks some. The sample has some 500,000 clones, about 89% seen once. Sequences were obtained from peripheral blood. These receptors all stem from a woman aged 45-60 years with COVID-19, enrolled during active disease.

The chain joins TRBV5-4 to TRBJ2-1, with D hard to call. The V end lost 3 bases, the J end lost 5 bases, and 12 bases lay between the germline ends. Germline CDR1 reads SGHNT; CDR2 reads YYREEE (reference sequence). This CDR3 is built from 14 residues. In DNA form, the CDR3 reads TGTGCCAGCAGCTCCCTAGACGAGGACAATGAGCAGTTCTTC. Its translation is CASSSLDEDNEQFF. Variable domain in full (rest from reference TRBV5-4 and TRBJ2-1): ETGVTQSPTHLIKTRGQQVTLRCSSQSGHNTVSWYQQALGQGPQFIFQYYREEENGRGNFPPRFSGLQFPNYSSELNVNALELDDSALYLCASSSLDEDNEQFFGPGTRLTVL.

The V call is TRBV5-4, the J call TRBJ1-6, with D possibly being TRBD1 (6 bases). V lost 3 bases, J lost 4 bases, and 14 bases lay in between. This CDR3 is 16 amino acids long. CDR1 SGHNT and CDR2 YYREEE come from the germline V gene (reference sequence). Written as DNA, the CDR3 is TGTGCCAGCAGCTCTAGCCGGACAGATTATAATTCACCCCTCCACTTT. It encodes CASSSSRTDYNSPLHF.

The chain combines TRBV9 with TRBJ1-1; unclear D gene. The CDR3 totals 14 residues. V was cut by 0 bases and J by 3 bases, with 9 bases left in between. CDR1 and CDR2 from the germline V gene are SGDLS and YYNGEE. The CDR3 region has the DNA TGTGCCAGCAGCGTAGACGGCGGATACACTGAAGCTTTCTTT. It yields the protein CASSVDGGYTEAFF.

The V call is TRBV5-6, the J call TRBJ2-7, with D tentatively TRBD2 (5 bases). Germline lookup yields CDR1 SGHDT and CDR2 YYEEEE. With 0 bases removed from V and 6 bases from J, the gap between germline ends came to 16 bases. The CDR3 length is 15 residues. The CDR3 loop is CASSLARRAAREQYF. CDR3 bases: TGTGCCAGCAGCTTGGCCCGGCGGGCGGCCCGCGAGCAGTACTTC.

The CDR3, as DNA: TGTGCCAGTAGTCTCGGGGCGGGGGGGCTCGATACGCAGTATTTT. Its translation: CASSLGAGGLDTQYF. The chain links TRBV19 to TRBJ2-3; TRBD2 matches at 9 bases. The ends lost 5 bases at V and 6 bases at J; junction bases unmatched: 9. The germline CDR1 and CDR2 sequences are LNHDA and SQIVND (reference sequence). This CDR3 is 15 amino acids long.

V gene TRBV11-2 combines with J gene TRBJ2-3; D call uncertain. Germline CDR1 is SGHAT and CDR2 is FQNNGV. Trimming pared 1 base from V and 2 bases from J, leaving 7 bases between. CDR3 size: 14 residues. CDR3 residues: CASSLARLTDTQYF. The DNA of the CDR3 is TGTGCCAGCAGCTTAGCTAGACTCACAGATACGCAGTATTTT.

This CDR3 is CSGGNTDTQYF. CDR3 in DNA: TGCTCTGGCGGGAACACAGATACGCAGTATTTT. The chain employs TRBV29-1 and TRBJ2-3; the D gene is possibly TRBD2 (6 bases). CDR1 and CDR2 from the germline V gene are SQVTM and ANQGSEA. The CDR3 runs to 11 residues.

With respect to this clone: Distinct nucleotide sequences in the sample also encode this CDR3. The CDR3 DNA follows: TGTGCCAGCAGCTTGGCTAGCGGCCGCACAGATACGCAGTATTTT. Translated, it gives CASSLASGRTDTQYF. The chain uses TRBV5-6 and TRBJ2-3; 7 bases match TRBD2. Trimming took 0 bases from V and 1 from J; bases not matched to a gene: 2. This CDR3 has 15 amino acids. The V gene's germline CDR1 is SGHDT and CDR2 YYEEEE.

The chain recombines TRBV19 with TRBJ1-1, with a tentative D call TRBD1 (5 bases). Germline assignment: CDR1 LNHDA and CDR2 SQIVND (reference sequence). This CDR3 has 15 amino acids. The V end was cut by 6 bases, the J end by 3 bases, with 17 bases between. The CDR3: CASSPSPSGDTEAFF. The CDR3 DNA reads as TGTGCCAGTAGCCCGTCCCCCTCGGGGGACACTGAAGCTTTCTTT.

This chain joins TRBV5-1 and TRBJ1-3, with TRBD1 matching over 9 bases. Germline-derived CDR1 and CDR2 are SGHRS and YFSETQ. The CDR3 loop spans 13 amino acids. The V gene end was trimmed by 4 bases and the J gene end by 7 bases; junction bases not matched to a gene: 3. CDR3 sequence reads: CASSIGQGNTIYF. The CDR3 DNA reads as TGCGCCAGCAGCATAGGACAGGGGAACACCATATATTTT.

This clone was counted once. J is TRBJ1-2 and V is TRBV11-2; 8 bases line up with TRBD1. Unmatched junction bases numbered 9, after V lost 6 bases and J lost 3 bases. The CDR3 runs to 15 residues. The germline CDR1 and CDR2 sequences are SGHAT and FQNNGV. In DNA form, the CDR3 reads TGTGCCAGCAGGTCCTACAGGGGGTCGCACTATGGCTACACCTTC. It specifies CASRSYRGSHYGYTF.

The rearrangement uses TRBV5-5 and TRBJ1-5; D is undetermined. The CDR3 is 13 residues long. V shed 1 base and J shed 5 bases, with 7 bases lying between them. Germline CDR1 is SGHKS and CDR2 is YYEKEE (reference sequence). This CDR3 reads CASSLYEDQPQHF. CDR3 sequence (DNA): TGTGCCAGCAGCTTGTATGAGGATCAGCCCCAGCATTTT.

The chain couples TRBV10-2 to TRBJ2-2; D is undetermined. Trimming stripped 4 bases from V and 4 bases from J, with 10 bases between. The CDR3 loop spans 14 amino acids. Germline V gene sequence: CDR1 WSHSY, CDR2 SAAADI. CDR3 loop: CASSVTTGTGELFF. CDR3 DNA: TGCGCCAGCAGTGTTACGACGGGCACCGGGGAGCTGTTTTTT.

This clone was recorded only once. The CDR3 DNA reads as TGTGCCAGCAGCTTAGGCGACAGGGGGTCTCGTGGCTACACCTTC. This gives the protein CASSLGDRGSRGYTF. The gene calls are TRBV7-6 and TRBJ1-2; 9 bases align to TRBD1. Germline V gene data show CDR1 as SGHVS and CDR2 as FNYEAQ. CDR3 length: 15 amino acids. The V segment lost 1 base and the J segment 7 bases; nucleotides outside the gene matches: 7.

The chain is built from TRBV24-1 and TRBJ2-3; 10 nucleotides line up with TRBD2. The CDR3 sequence is 16 residues long. With 4 bases clipped from V and 2 bases from J, the junction kept 5 bases outside the gene matches. Germline V lookup: CDR1 KGHDR, CDR2 SFDVKD. CDR3 protein: CATSESLAGFTDTQYF. CDR3 DNA: TGTGCCACCAGTGAGTCACTAGCGGGGTTCACAGATACGCAGTATTTT.

The rearrangement links TRBV27 to TRBJ2-5; 8 nucleotides align to TRBD2. Trimming at V came to 6 bases and at J to 5 bases, leaving 8 bases not matched to a gene. CDR1 is MNHEY, CDR2 SMNVEV, per germline (reference sequence). The CDR3 covers 14 residues. In DNA, the CDR3 is TGTGCCAGCAGCCGCCTCGGGGGGGACGAGACCCAGTACTTC. Translation gives CASSRLGGDETQYF.

The chain links TRBV28 to TRBJ1-1, with D unclear. V lost 6 bases, J lost 4 bases, and 15 bases lay in between. The V gene's germline CDR1 is MDHEN and CDR2 SYDVKM. The CDR3 has 14 residues. The CDR3, as DNA: TGTGCCAGCAGGTACAGCTCCCCGACCACTGAAGCTTTCTTT. Amino acid sequence: CASRYSSPTTEAFF.

V and J are TRBV12-3 or TRBV12-4 and TRBJ2-7; 8 bases are a match to TRBD2. J gave up 7 bases and V 6 bases, and 5 bases lay outside the gene matches. This CDR3 spans 12 amino acids. CDR3 nucleotide sequence: TGTGCCAGCAGGGGTAGCGGGGTTGAGCAGTACTTC. It specifies CASRGSGVEQYF.

A few counts support this clone. This chain uses TRBV24-1 with TRBJ2-1; 7 positions agree with TRBD2. Germline V gives CDR1 KGHDR, CDR2 SFDVKD. This CDR3 has 16 residues. V shed 3 bases and J 3 bases; nucleotides not matched to a gene: 7. This CDR3 is CATSDASGDNYNEQFF. DNA for the CDR3: TGTGCCACCAGTGATGCAAGCGGGGATAACTACAATGAGCAGTTCTTC.

V and J are TRBV7-9 and TRBJ1-4; D possibly corresponds to TRBD1 (5 bases). CDR3 length: 15 residues. Germline lookup yields CDR1 SEHNR and CDR2 FQNEAQ (reference sequence). The V end lost 1 base, the J end lost 3 bases, and 9 bases lay between the germline ends. The CDR3 protein is CASSLVWGANEKLFF. The CDR3, as DNA: TGTGCCAGCAGCTTAGTTTGGGGCGCTAATGAAAAACTGTTTTTT.

V and J are TRBV13 and TRBJ1-1, with D tentatively TRBD1 (6 bases). V lost 5 bases to trimming and J lost 12 bases, with 25 bases between them. This CDR3 spans 15 amino acids. Germline V lookup: CDR1 PRHDT, CDR2 FYEKMQ (reference sequence). CDR3: CASSLLGGGERETFF. CDR3 DNA: TGTGCCAGCAGCCTCTTAGGGGGAGGGGAGAGGGAGACTTTCTTT.

This clone appeared once. For the CDR3, the DNA is TGCAGCGTTGAGGGGCAGCAGGGGAATAACTATGGCTACACCTTC. It encodes CSVEGQQGNNYGYTF. V gene TRBV29-1 combines with J gene TRBJ1-2; the D gene is possibly TRBD1 (6 bases). Looked up from germline, CDR1 is SQVTM and CDR2 is ANQGSEA. V was shortened by 3 bases and J by 1 base, with 15 bases between the two germline ends. The length of the CDR3 is 15 residues.

The J gene is TRBJ2-4, the V gene TRBV10-1, with D unresolved. CDR1 and CDR2 from the germline V gene are WNHNN and SYGVQD (reference sequence). Trimming removed 2 bases at V and 0 bases at J, with 5 bases between. This CDR3 region has 14 residues. CDR3 in DNA: TGCGCCAGCAGTGAGGGAGCAGCCAAAAACATTCAGTACTTC. This encodes CASSEGAAKNIQYF.

The chain couples TRBV11-2 to TRBJ1-3; D unresolved. Trimming took off 2 bases at V and 7 bases at J, with 9 bases between the two ends. CDR1 SGHAT and CDR2 FQNNGV come from the germline V gene. This CDR3 has 13 amino acids. CDR3 in amino acids: CASSLPGRNTIYF. CDR3 nucleotides: TGTGCCAGCAGCTTACCGGGGAGGAACACCATATATTTT.

The genes are TRBV6-5 and TRBJ1-1; possibly TRBD1 for D (6 bases). V was clipped by 6 bases and J by 3 bases, with 14 bases between them. The CDR3 totals 14 residues. Germline V lookup: CDR1 MNHEY, CDR2 SVGAGI. CDR3 DNA: TGTGCCAGCAGAGAGGGGGGGTCCTACACTGAAGCTTTCTTT. Residues: CASREGGSYTEAFF.